A single sample is the source of the 30 T cell receptor beta chains below, sequenced in a study of blood T cell repertoires in COVID-19. The assay was immunoSEQ multiplex PCR, and TCRdb's table has in-frame clones only and misses some. In the table there are 35,000 to 55,000 clones, about 85% of which are singletons. The sample was peripheral blood. Receptor source: a human donor in a cohort sampled during active COVID-19.

The genes are TRBV2 and TRBJ2-1; 8 bases agree with TRBD2. The V and J ends lost 2 bases and 2 bases, in that order; junction bases with no gene match: 5. Germline CDR1 reads SNHLY; CDR2 reads FYNNEI. CDR3 length: 16 residues. Written as DNA, the CDR3 is TGTGCCAGCAGTGAAAGTTTTAGCGGGGCCTACAATGAGCAGTTCTTC. As protein: CASSESFSGAYNEQFF.

The chain carries TRBV3-1 (or the pseudogene TRBV3-2) and TRBJ2-3; 8 bases match TRBD2. V dropped 2 bases and J dropped 2; count of bases not matched to a gene: 3. The CDR3 covers 15 residues. The germline V gene encodes CDR1 LGHDT and CDR2 YNNKEL (reference sequence). The CDR3 is CASSQLSGNTDTQYF. The CDR3 DNA is TGTGCCAGCAGCCAACTTAGCGGGAACACAGATACGCAGTATTTT.

The V gene is TRBV15, the J gene TRBJ2-7; D may be TRBD1 (5 bases). This CDR3 spans 13 amino acids. Germline loops: CDR1 LNHNV, CDR2 YYDKDF (reference sequence). The V and J ends lost 4 bases and 6 bases respectively, with 13 bases between them. CDR3 DNA sequence: TGTGCCACCAGCACCGACAGTCGTGGCGAGCAGTACTTC. Encoded protein: CATSTDSRGEQYF.

The rearrangement uses TRBV28 and TRBJ1-2; D call uncertain. Trimming removed 5 bases at V and 8 bases at J, with 12 bases between. Germline V gene lookup returns CDR1 MDHEN and CDR2 SYDVKM. The CDR3 runs 12 residues. The CDR3 is CASSPDVGGYTF. In DNA, the CDR3 is TGTGCCAGCAGTCCCGACGTGGGCGGCTACACCTTC.

This clone was found once. The chain carries TRBV6-5 and TRBJ2-2, with a tentative D call TRBD2 (5 bases). V gave up 6 bases and J gave up 6 bases, with 14 bases separating them. CDR1 is MNHEY and CDR2 is SVGAGI in the germline V gene. The length of the CDR3 is 14 residues. This CDR3 is CASSPIAGPGELFF. DNA for the CDR3: TGTGCCAGCAGCCCGATTGCGGGTCCCGGGGAGCTGTTTTTT.

This chain connects TRBV18 to TRBJ2-6, with a tentative D call TRBD2 (6 bases). CDR3 length: 16 residues. The V end was cut by 0 bases, the J end by 4 bases, with 10 bases between. The germline V gene encodes CDR1 KGHSH and CDR2 LQKENI. CDR3 sequence: CASSPPGGPGANVLTF. In DNA, the CDR3 is TGTGCCAGCTCACCACCGGGGGGACCCGGGGCCAACGTCCTGACTTTC.

V and J are TRBV5-6 and TRBJ1-1; TRBD1 aligns across 7 bases. Germline CDR1 and CDR2: SGHDT and YYEEEE. CDR3 length: 15 amino acids. J lost 1 base, V lost 5 bases, and 8 bases had no gene match. The CDR3 spells CASRPRQGGNTEAFF. The CDR3 nucleotides read TGTGCCAGCAGACCTCGCCAGGGGGGGAACACTGAAGCTTTCTTT.

There are a few counts of this clone. The chain has TRBV2 and TRBJ2-1; 9 bases align to TRBD2. With 2 bases clipped from V and 1 base from J, the junction kept 6 bases outside the gene matches. CDR3 length equals 17 residues. Germline values: CDR1 SNHLY, CDR2 FYNNEI. CDR3 coding DNA: TGTGCCAGCAGTGAATCCCTAAGCGGGGGGTCCTACAATGAGCAGTTCTTC. It specifies CASSESLSGGSYNEQFF. Complete variable domain (other parts from reference TRBV2 and TRBJ2-1): EPEVTQTPSHQVTQMGQEVILRCVPISNHLYFYWYRQILGQKVEFLVSFYNNEISEKSEIFDDQFSVERPDGSNFTLKIRSTKLEDSAMYFCASSESLSGGSYNEQFFGPGTRLTVL.

The V and J genes are TRBV30 and TRBJ1-2; the D is unclear. The CDR3 has 12 residues. V lost 2 bases, J lost 4 bases, and 8 bases lay in between. Germline CDR1 reads GTSNPN; CDR2 reads SVGIG (reference sequence). CDR3 DNA: TGTGCCTGGAGTCGGGATTTCTATGGCTACACCTTC. This translates into CAWSRDFYGYTF.

The CDR3 loop is CASSEGHTAKNIQYF. CDR3 sequence (DNA): TGTGCCAGCAGCGAGGGACATACGGCCAAAAACATTCAGTACTTC. V gene TRBV9 combines with J gene TRBJ2-4, with a tentative D call TRBD1 (6 bases). Trimming pared 3 bases from V and 1 base from J, leaving 11 bases between. Germline V gene lookup returns CDR1 SGDLS and CDR2 YYNGEE. CDR3 length: 15 amino acids.

V gene TRBV18 combines with J gene TRBJ2-7, with 8 bases matching TRBD1. CDR3 length: 15 residues. V lost 3 bases to trimming and J lost 3 bases; unmatched junction nucleotides: 7. Germline V gene lookup returns CDR1 KGHSH and CDR2 LQKENI. The CDR3: CASSPGQGPLYEQYF. DNA for the CDR3: TGTGCCAGCTCACCCGGACAGGGCCCTCTCTACGAGCAGTACTTC.

Only one count was recorded for this clone. V gene TRBV7-2 combines with J gene TRBJ2-3; 9 bases are shared with TRBD2. Per the germline V gene, CDR1 is SGHTA and CDR2 is FQGNSA. The J segment lost 5 bases and the V segment lost 0 bases, leaving 9 bases of the junction unmatched. This CDR3 is built from 17 residues. CDR3: CASSLARGGGVLDTQYF. The CDR3 coding sequence is TGTGCCAGCAGCTTAGCGCGTGGCGGGGGGGTCTTAGATACGCAGTATTTT.

V usage is TRBV12-3 or TRBV12-4 and J usage is TRBJ1-3; TRBD1 aligns across 7 bases. This CDR3 is built from 13 residues. V shed 4 bases, J shed 9 bases, and the junction held 6 bases outside the gene matches. CDR3 sequence reads: CASSSRTGATIYF. Here the CDR3 DNA reads TGTGCCAGCAGTTCCCGGACAGGCGCCACCATATATTTT.

The chain employs TRBV2 and TRBJ2-1; D not certain. The length of the CDR3 is 10 residues. Between the trimmed V and J ends, which lost 7 bases and 10 bases, there was a span of 8 bases. Germline V gene data show CDR1 as SNHLY and CDR2 as FYNNEI. CDR3 protein: CASMVGEQFF. The CDR3 nucleotides are TGTGCCAGCATGGTTGGCGAGCAGTTCTTC. Supplemented by reference TRBV2 and TRBJ2-1, the full variable domain reads EPEVTQTPSHQVTQMGQEVILRCVPISNHLYFYWYRQILGQKVEFLVSFYNNEISEKSEIFDDQFSVERPDGSNFTLKIRSTKLEDSAMYFCASMVGEQFFGPGTRLTVL.

The chain combines TRBV19 with TRBJ1-6; 8 nucleotides match TRBD1. The CDR3 covers 15 residues. Germline V gives CDR1 LNHDA, CDR2 SQIVND (reference sequence). V was pared by 4 bases and J by 7 bases, with 6 bases of the junction left unmatched. The DNA of the CDR3 is TGTGCCAGTAGTACAGGGGGCGCGACGAATTCACCCCTCCACTTT. Residues: CASSTGGATNSPLHF.

This clone occurred once. The chain joins TRBV9 to TRBJ2-2; a possible D gene is TRBD2 (6 bases). Germline lookup yields CDR1 SGDLS and CDR2 YYNGEE. CDR3 size: 14 residues. V lost 6 bases to trimming and J lost 1 base, with 10 bases between them. DNA for the CDR3: TGTGCCAGCACACTAGCCTGGAACACCGGGGAGCTGTTTTTT. It yields the protein CASTLAWNTGELFF. Full variable domain (remainder filled in from reference TRBV9 and TRBJ2-2): DSGVTQTPKHLITATGQRVTLRCSPRSGDLSVYWYQQSLDQGLQFLIQYYNGEERAKGNILERFSAQQFPDLHSELNLSSLELGDSALYFCASTLAWNTGELFFGEGSRLTVL.

The chain uses TRBV11-2 and TRBJ2-7; D gene unclear. There are 15 residues in the CDR3. Trimming took off 0 bases at V and 5 bases at J, with 14 bases between the two ends. Germline values: CDR1 SGHAT, CDR2 FQNNGV. CDR3: CASSLEYSDLNEQYF. Here the CDR3 DNA reads TGTGCCAGCAGCTTAGAATACAGTGATTTGAACGAGCAGTACTTC. The full variable domain, its missing parts supplied by reference TRBV11-2 and TRBJ2-7, is EAGVAQSPRYKIIEKRQSVAFWCNPISGHATLYWYQQILGQGPKLLIQFQNNGVVDDSQLPKDRFSAERLKGVDSTLKIQPAKLEDSAVYLCASSLEYSDLNEQYFGPGTRLTVT.

V gene TRBV5-5 combines with J gene TRBJ2-7; 7 nucleotides agree with TRBD2. CDR1 is SGHKS and CDR2 is YYEKEE in the germline V gene (reference sequence). V lost 4 bases, J lost 2 bases, and 9 bases stayed unmatched. The CDR3 is 15 residues long. CDR3 nucleotides: TGTGCCAGCAGCCCGGGGGGAGTGGTGACCTACGAGCAGTACTTC. Its translation: CASSPGGVVTYEQYF. Combining the CDR3 with reference TRBV5-5 and TRBJ2-7 gives the whole variable domain DAGVTQSPTHLIKTRGQQVTLRCSPISGHKSVSWYQQVLGQGPQFIFQYYEKEERGRGNFPDRFSARQFPNYSSELNVNALLLGDSALYLCASSPGGVVTYEQYFGPGTRLTVT.

V is TRBV20-1 and J is TRBJ1-3, with D uncertain. The length of the CDR3 is 10 residues. Per the germline V gene, CDR1 is DFQATT and CDR2 is SNEGSKA (reference sequence). The CDR3 sequence is CSAKGDTIYF. CDR3 sequence (DNA): TGCAGCGCCAAGGGAGACACCATATATTTT.

This chain joins TRBV19 and TRBJ1-6; the match to TRBD1 covers 8 bases. Germline CDR1 LNHDA, CDR2 SQIVND (reference sequence). Unmatched junction bases numbered 5, after V lost 3 bases and J lost 7 bases. The CDR3 totals 15 residues. CDR3 nucleotides: TGTGCCAGTAGTATTTCGGCAGGGGGCAATTCACCCCTCCACTTT. It specifies CASSISAGGNSPLHF.

The chain carries TRBV4-2 and TRBJ1-6; 8 positions match TRBD1. The germline V gene has CDR1 LGHNA and CDR2 YNFKEQ. Trimming at V came to 4 bases and at J to 13 bases, leaving 12 bases not matched to a gene. This CDR3 contains 15 residues. The CDR3 sequence is CASSRSTGGGWPLHF. The CDR3 DNA reads TGTGCCAGCAGCCGATCCACAGGGGGGGGTTGGCCCCTCCACTTT.

The table lists this clone with a count of one. The chain joins TRBV2 to TRBJ2-5, with 11 bases identical to TRBD1. Germline loops: CDR1 SNHLY, CDR2 FYNNEI. V was pared by 7 bases and J by 3 bases, with 4 bases of the junction left unmatched. The CDR3 totals 14 residues. In DNA, the CDR3 is TGTGCCAGCAAGTGGGACAGGGGGGAAGAGACCCAGTACTTC. Translating it yields CASKWDRGEETQYF. The variable domain in full, with the rest retrieved from reference TRBV2 and TRBJ2-5, is EPEVTQTPSHQVTQMGQEVILRCVPISNHLYFYWYRQILGQKVEFLVSFYNNEISEKSEIFDDQFSVERPDGSNFTLKIRSTKLEDSAMYFCASKWDRGEETQYFGPGTRLLVL.

The rearrangement uses TRBV5-1 and TRBJ1-4; 7 bases are a match to TRBD1. J gave up 5 bases and V 1 base, and 2 bases lay outside the gene matches. This CDR3 spans 14 amino acids. CDR1 and CDR2 (germline): SGHRS, YFSETQ. In DNA, the CDR3 is TGCGCCAGCAGCTTGCCGGGACAGAATGAAAAACTGTTTTTT. Protein: CASSLPGQNEKLFF.

This clone was detected a few times. The V and J genes are TRBV6-1 and TRBJ1-5, with D possibly being TRBD1 (6 bases). V lost 0 bases and J lost 7, with 22 bases in between. There are 18 residues in the CDR3. From germline, CDR1 is MNHNS and CDR2 SASEGT. The CDR3 is CASSEAFTGTLGGQPQHF. In DNA form, the CDR3 reads TGTGCCAGCAGTGAAGCTTTTACCGGGACCCTTGGGGGCCAGCCCCAGCATTTT.

The chain uses TRBV28 and TRBJ1-4; 8 bases are shared with TRBD1. Germline lookup yields CDR1 MDHEN and CDR2 SYDVKM. The J segment lost 7 bases and the V segment lost 5 bases, leaving 9 bases of the junction unmatched. The CDR3 sequence is 15 residues long. The CDR3 is CASSTGQGRSEKLFF. The DNA of the CDR3 is TGTGCCAGCAGTACCGGACAGGGAAGAAGTGAAAAACTGTTTTTT.

The chain has TRBV20-1 and TRBJ2-1, with 8 bases matching TRBD2. Trimming took 3 bases from V and 5 from J; bases not matched to a gene: 6. The CDR3 has 14 amino acids. Germline CDR1 is DFQATT and CDR2 is SNEGSKA (reference sequence). The CDR3 sequence is CSASFGGADNEQFF. The CDR3 bases are TGCAGTGCTAGTTTCGGGGGGGCCGACAATGAGCAGTTCTTC.

The V and J genes are TRBV12-3 or TRBV12-4 and TRBJ2-5, with unresolved D. This CDR3 has 13 amino acids. V lost 3 bases to trimming and J lost 2 bases, with 7 bases between them. The CDR3 sequence is CASSFLQQETQYF. The CDR3 DNA is TGTGCCAGCAGTTTTTTACAGCAAGAGACCCAGTACTTC.

V gene TRBV18 combines with J gene TRBJ2-2; 8 bases map to TRBD1. Germline V lookup: CDR1 KGHSH, CDR2 LQKENI. Germline trimming cut 8 bases from V and 5 bases from J; bases unmatched to any gene: 4. There are 13 residues in the CDR3. The CDR3 nucleotides read TGTGCCAGCACAGGACAGGGAACCGGGGAGCTGTTTTTT. This codes for CASTGQGTGELFF.

The CDR3 region is CASSGGTGFAGELFF. CDR3 in DNA: TGCGCCAGCAGCGGGGGGACAGGGTTTGCCGGGGAGCTGTTTTTT. The chain couples TRBV5-1 to TRBJ2-2; 9 positions agree with TRBD1. The CDR3 is made up of 15 amino acids. Per germline, CDR1 SGHRS and CDR2 YFSETQ. With 4 bases clipped from V and 6 bases from J, the junction kept 7 bases outside the gene matches.

The chain couples TRBV18 to TRBJ1-1; TRBD1 is a possible D gene (6 bases). CDR1 KGHSH and CDR2 LQKENI come from the germline V gene. CDR3 length: 15 amino acids. The V gene lost 2 bases and the J gene lost 6 bases, with 16 bases spanning the gap. DNA of the CDR3: TGTGCCAGCTCACCATATTCGACAGGCCTCTCTGAAGCTTTCTTT. Translating it yields CASSPYSTGLSEAFF.